Reported below is one TCR beta chain. Its antigen is unidentified. This record comes from a study of T cell repertoires in cytomegalovirus infection. Study-wide context: CMV epitopes used comprised recently identified HLA-C-restricted ones and well-studied HLA-B-restricted ones. Indications came from public TCR beta signatures; they pointed to CMV infection and to a matching HLA type. General study findings and limits: HLA-C-restricted, CMV-specific TCR beta clonotypes were dominant ex vivo.

TCRdb fed the reads into MiXCR, producing one record per CDR3 protein. The sample yields 90,000 to 120,000 distinct CDR3 sequences, around 40% seen once. V dropped 4 bases and J dropped 1; count of bases not matched to a gene: 8. This CDR3 has 17 amino acids. This sample comprised CD8+ T cells from cultured PBMCs, obtained from culture after CMV antigen stimulation. The receptor comes from a human donor in good health (CMV status not recorded). Some clones in this sample may be carry-over from other donors' samples. The chain recombines TRBV12-3 or TRBV12-4 with TRBJ2-3; TRBD2 aligns across 10 bases. The CDR3 DNA is TGTGCCAGCAGTTCTTCAGAGCTAGCGGGGGGCACAGATACGCAGTATTTT. Encoded protein: CASSSSELAGGTDTQYF.